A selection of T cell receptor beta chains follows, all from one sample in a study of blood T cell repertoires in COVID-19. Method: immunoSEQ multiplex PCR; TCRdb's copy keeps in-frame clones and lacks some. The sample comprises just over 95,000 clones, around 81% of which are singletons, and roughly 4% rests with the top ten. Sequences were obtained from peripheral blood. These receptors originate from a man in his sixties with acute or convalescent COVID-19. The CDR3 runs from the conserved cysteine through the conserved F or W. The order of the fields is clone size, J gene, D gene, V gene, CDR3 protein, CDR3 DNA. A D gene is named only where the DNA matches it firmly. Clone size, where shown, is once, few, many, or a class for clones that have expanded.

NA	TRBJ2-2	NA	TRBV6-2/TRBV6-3	CASSSYLTDGGTGELFF	TGTGCCAGCAGTTCCTACCTGACGGACGGGGGCACCGGGGAGCTGTTTTTT
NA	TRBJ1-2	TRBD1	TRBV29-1	CSVVQGVDYGYTF	TGCAGCGTGGTCCAGGGGGTTGACTATGGCTACACCTTC
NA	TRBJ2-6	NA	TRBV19	CASSSGDGANVLTF	TGTGCCAGTAGCTCAGGGGACGGGGCCAACGTCCTGACTTTC
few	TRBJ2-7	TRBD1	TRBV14	CASSQRTGVNEQYF	TGTGCCAGCAGCCAAAGGACAGGGGTTAACGAGCAGTACTTC
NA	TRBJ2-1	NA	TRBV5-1	CASSFSNSGPHDNEQFF	TGCGCCAGCAGCTTCTCCAATAGCGGACCTCATGACAATGAGCAGTTCTTC
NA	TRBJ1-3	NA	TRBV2	CASSVEVSGNTIYF	TGTGCCAGCAGTGTGGAGGTCTCTGGAAACACCATATATTTT
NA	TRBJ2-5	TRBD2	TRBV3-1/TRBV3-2	CASSQDPGGFGAQYF	TGTGCCAGCAGCCAAGACCCCGGGGGGTTCGGGGCCCAGTACTTC
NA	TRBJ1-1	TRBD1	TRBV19	CASSRPRDSPEAFF	TGTGCCAGTAGTCGCCCCCGGGACAGTCCTGAAGCTTTCTTT
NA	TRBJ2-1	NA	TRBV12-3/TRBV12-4	CASTRVQSEQFF	TGTGCCAGCACACGAGTCCAATCTGAGCAGTTCTTC
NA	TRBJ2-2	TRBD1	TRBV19	CASSIGDRIRTGELFF	TGTGCCAGTAGTATAGGGGACAGGATTCGAACCGGGGAGCTGTTTTTT
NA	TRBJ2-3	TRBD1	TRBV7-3	CASSPGQGALTQYF	TGTGCCAGCAGCCCGGGACAGGGGGCACTTACGCAGTATTTT
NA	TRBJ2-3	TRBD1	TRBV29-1	CSVFQQGNTDTQYF	TGCAGCGTTTTTCAACAGGGGAACACAGATACGCAGTATTTT
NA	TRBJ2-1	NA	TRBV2	CASSDGGAYNEQFF	TGTGCCAGCAGTGATGGGGGCGCCTACAATGAGCAGTTCTTC
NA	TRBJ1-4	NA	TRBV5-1	CASSSPATNEKLFF	TGCGCCAGCAGCTCTCCAGCAACTAATGAAAAACTGTTTTTT
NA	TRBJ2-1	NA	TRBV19	CASRWGYEQFF	TGTGCCAGTAGGTGGGGCTATGAGCAGTTCTTC
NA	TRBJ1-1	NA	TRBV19	CASKVERGFDDTEAFF	TGTGCCAGTAAAGTCGAACGCGGGTTCGACGATACTGAAGCTTTCTTT
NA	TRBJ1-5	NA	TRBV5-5	CASSLAGGSQPQHF	TGTGCCAGCAGCTTGGCGGGGGGCAGCCAGCCCCAGCATTTT
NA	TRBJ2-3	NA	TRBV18	CASSPAGIEWDTQYF	TGTGCCAGCTCACCGGCAGGGATCGAATGGGATACGCAGTATTTT
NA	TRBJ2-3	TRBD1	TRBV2	CASSGQGSTDTQYF	TGTGCCAGCAGTGGACAGGGATCCACAGATACGCAGTATTTT
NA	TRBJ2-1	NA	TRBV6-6	CASSYSTVYNEQFF	TGTGCCAGCAGTTACTCGACAGTCTACAATGAGCAGTTCTTC
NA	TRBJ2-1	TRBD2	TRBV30	CASLGLAGGGNEQFF	TGTGCCTCTTTAGGACTAGCGGGGGGGGGCAATGAGCAGTTCTTC
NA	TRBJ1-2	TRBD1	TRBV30	CAWSQGADYTF	TGTGCCTGGAGTCAGGGGGCTGACTACACCTTC
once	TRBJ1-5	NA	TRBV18	CASSGARQNNQPQHF	TGTGCCAGCTCAGGCGCACGACAGAACAATCAGCCCCAGCATTTT
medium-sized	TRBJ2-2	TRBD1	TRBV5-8	CASSVGTGVTGELFF	TGTGCCAGCAGCGTCGGGACAGGAGTCACCGGGGAGCTGTTTTTT
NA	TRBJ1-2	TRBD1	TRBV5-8	CASSRDRGVDTF	TGTGCCAGCAGCCGCGACAGGGGTGTAGACACCTTC
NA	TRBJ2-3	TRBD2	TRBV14	CASSHGRGLTDTQYF	TGTGCCAGCAGCCACGGGCGGGGACTAACAGATACGCAGTATTTT
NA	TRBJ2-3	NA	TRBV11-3	CASSLSRWGVGTTDTQYF	TGTGCCAGCAGCTTATCCCGGTGGGGAGTGGGAACGACAGATACGCAGTATTTT
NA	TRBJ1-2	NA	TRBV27	CASSWGGYGQGYTF	TGTGCCAGCAGTTGGGGGGGTTACGGGCAGGGCTACACCTTC